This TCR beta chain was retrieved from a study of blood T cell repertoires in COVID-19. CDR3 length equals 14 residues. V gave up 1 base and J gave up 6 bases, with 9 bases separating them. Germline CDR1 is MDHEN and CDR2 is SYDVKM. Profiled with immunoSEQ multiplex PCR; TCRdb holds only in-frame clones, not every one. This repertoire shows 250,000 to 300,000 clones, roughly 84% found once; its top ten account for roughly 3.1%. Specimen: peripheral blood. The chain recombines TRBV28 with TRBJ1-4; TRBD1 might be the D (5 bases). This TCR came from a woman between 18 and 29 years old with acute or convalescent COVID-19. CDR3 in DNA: TGTGCCAGCAGTTTATCAGGGTACGATGAAAAACTGTTTTTT. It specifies CASSLSGYDEKLFF.